Sequencing of this TCR beta chain was carried out in a study of T-cell reconstitution after alpha-beta-depleted transplantation in children. Library preparation (for TCRbeta) was performed with unique molecular identifiers. TCRdb recomputed calls from the PCR reads with MiXCR, one row per CDR3 protein. Of roughly 340,000 distinct CDR3 sequences listed, 15% to 20% were seen once; the top ten hold around 38%. This clonotype was seen ten or more times. Its antigen is as yet unknown. Findings and limits, study-wide: T-cell counts and diversity at one year following transplant were attributed mainly to newly produced T cells. Surviving recipient T cells and intrathymic progenitors accounted for some patients' high TCRbeta diversity at day 60. Several hundred expanded graft clones reportedly supplied alpha-beta T cells about two months after transplant.

Sequences were derived from PBMCs, mostly from graft donor cells, sampled 360 days after TCRalphabeta/CD19-depleted stem cell transplant. The TCR was taken from a male patient between 2 and 10 years old who had a stem cell transplant for acute lymphoblastic leukemia, so the T cells may come from the graft donor.

The CDR3, as DNA: TGTGCCAGCAGCTTACGACAGGGAGGGGAGACCCAGTACTTC. It yields the protein CASSLRQGGETQYF. The rearrangement uses TRBV7-9 and TRBJ2-5; tentatively, D is TRBD1 or TRBD2 (7 bases each). V gave up 2 bases and J gave up 5 bases, with 12 bases separating them. The V gene's germline CDR1 is SEHNR and CDR2 FQNEAQ (reference sequence). The CDR3 runs to 14 residues.